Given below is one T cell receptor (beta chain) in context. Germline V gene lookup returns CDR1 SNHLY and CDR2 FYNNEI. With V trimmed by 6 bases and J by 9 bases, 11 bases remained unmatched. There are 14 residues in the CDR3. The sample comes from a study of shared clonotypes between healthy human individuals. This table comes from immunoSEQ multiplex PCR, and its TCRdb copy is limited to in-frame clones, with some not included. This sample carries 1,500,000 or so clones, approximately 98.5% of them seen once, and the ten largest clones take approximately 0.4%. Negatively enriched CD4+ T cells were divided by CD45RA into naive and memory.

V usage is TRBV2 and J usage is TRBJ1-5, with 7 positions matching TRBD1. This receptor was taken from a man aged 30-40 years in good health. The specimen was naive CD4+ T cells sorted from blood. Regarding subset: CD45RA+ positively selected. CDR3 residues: CASSQRQGFSPQHF. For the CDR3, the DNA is TGTGCCAGCAGCCAGAGACAGGGCTTTTCGCCCCAGCATTTT.